The rows below give T cell receptor beta chains drawn from one sample of a study of CD8 T cells in ankylosing spondylitis. TCRdb re-derived calls from the 5' RACE reads in MiXCR, one entry per CDR3 protein. The table lists fewer than 200,000 distinct CDR3 sequences, about 20% of them singletons. The sequencing sample was made of blood, either unsorted or a sorted T cell fraction (not recorded which). All receptors derive from a male donor aged 10 to 30 with ankylosing spondylitis or in good health (not recorded which). The CDR3 runs from the conserved cysteine through the conserved F or W. A D gene is named only where the DNA matches it firmly. A row's size may be missing; if present it is once, few, many or a size class.

>TRBV4-2|TRBJ2-7|TRBD1|many
CASSTRTGGISYEQYF
TGTGCCAGCAGCACCCGGACAGGGGGAATCTCCTACGAGCAGTACTTC
>TRBV10-3|TRBJ1-1|.|many
CASKPGRENTEAFF
TGTGCCTCAAAACCGGGACGGGAGAACACTGAAGCTTTCTTT
>TRBV7-3|TRBJ2-3|.|.
CASSLSLSTDTQYF
TGTGCCAGCAGCTTAAGTCTGTCCACAGATACGCAGTATTTT
>TRBV27|TRBJ2-6|.|many
CASSLLSALGSGANVLTF
TGTGCCAGCAGTTTATTGTCAGCATTAGGCTCTGGGGCCAACGTCCTGACTTTC
>TRBV12-5|TRBJ1-5|.|many
CASGPTGGGNQPQHF
TGTGCTAGTGGACCCACAGGCGGGGGCAATCAGCCCCAGCATTTT
>TRBV19|TRBJ1-2|TRBD1|many
CASSRSDRGPGYTF
TGTGCCAGTAGTAGGTCGGACAGGGGGCCTGGCTACACCTTC
>TRBV12-3/TRBV12-4|TRBJ1-2|.|.
CASSRGWYYGYTF
TGTGCCAGCAGTAGGGGTTGGTACTATGGCTACACCTTC
>TRBV12-3/TRBV12-4|TRBJ2-7|.|many
CASSFAGARTYEQYF
TGTGCCAGCAGTTTTGCAGGGGCGAGGACCTACGAGCAGTACTTC
>TRBV2|TRBJ2-3|.|many
CASEDPRGPDTQYF
TGTGCCAGCGAGGACCCCCGGGGGCCAGATACGCAGTATTTT
>TRBV6-5|TRBJ2-2|.|.
CASSPRDVAGELFF
TGTGCCAGCAGCCCCCGGGACGTGGCCGGGGAGCTGTTTTTT
>TRBV2|TRBJ2-5|TRBD1|many
CASGTGEKTQYF
TGTGCCAGCGGGACAGGGGAAAAGACCCAGTACTTC
>TRBV14|TRBJ2-2|.|.
CASSQAHTGELFF
TGTGCCAGCAGCCAGGCCCACACCGGGGAGCTGTTTTTT
>TRBV5-1|TRBJ2-3|.|.
CASSDSDTGLDTQYF
TGCGCCAGCAGCGATTCCGATACAGGGTTAGATACGCAGTATTTT
>TRBV29-1|TRBJ2-3|TRBD2|many
CSVVSGLAGGDTQYF
TGCAGCGTTGTTTCCGGACTAGCGGGAGGAGATACGCAGTATTTT
>TRBV4-3|TRBJ2-7|.|many
CASSQVGGAYEQYF
TGCGCCAGCAGCCAAGTCGGCGGTGCCTACGAGCAGTACTTC
>TRBV7-2|TRBJ2-1|TRBD2|many
CASSSIGVGLAGYNEQFF
TGTGCCAGCAGCTCAATAGGGGTGGGACTAGCGGGATACAATGAGCAGTTCTTC
>TRBV13|TRBJ2-2|.|.
CASSQSPGIQLNTGELFF
TGTGCCAGCAGCCAATCCCCCGGGATACAGCTTAACACCGGGGAGCTGTTTTTT
>TRBV4-2|TRBJ2-1|TRBD2|.
CASSHGQSGDSYNEQFF
TGTGCCAGCAGCCATGGTCAAAGCGGGGACTCCTACAATGAGCAGTTCTTC
>TRBV6-1|TRBJ2-5|.|many
CASSEPENVQETQYF
TGTGCCAGCAGTGAACCGGAAAACGTGCAAGAGACCCAGTACTTC
>TRBV5-1|TRBJ1-1|.|many
CASSFGPAEAFF
TGCGCCAGCAGCTTCGGGCCCGCTGAAGCTTTCTTT
>TRBV20-1|TRBJ1-5|TRBD1|.
CSAAGQGEREPQHF
TGCAGTGCAGCGGGACAGGGTGAGAGAGAGCCCCAGCATTTT
>TRBV11-2|TRBJ1-5|.|many
CASSLNVDQPQHF
TGTGCCAGCAGCTTGAATGTCGATCAGCCCCAGCATTTT
>TRBV12-3/TRBV12-4|TRBJ1-4|.|many
CASSPNEKLFF
TGTGCCAGCAGCCCGAATGAAAAACTGTTTTTT
>TRBV12-3/TRBV12-4|TRBJ2-5|.|many
CASSWGGPQETQYF
TGTGCCAGCAGCTGGGGCGGGCCTCAAGAGACCCAGTACTTC
>TRBV3-1|TRBJ2-1|.|many
CASSHPNNEQFF
TGTGCCAGCAGCCACCCTAACAATGAGCAGTTCTTC
>TRBV25-1|TRBJ2-1|.|.
CASSVDSALTYNEQFF
TGTGCCAGCAGTGTAGATAGCGCCCTGACCTACAATGAGCAGTTCTTC
>TRBV3-1|TRBJ2-1|TRBD1|many
CASSQSGQGEDNEQFF
TGTGCCAGCAGCCAATCGGGACAGGGGGAAGACAATGAGCAGTTCTTC
>TRBV7-9|TRBJ2-1|.|many
CASSFTNEQFF
TGTGCCAGCAGCTTTACCAATGAGCAGTTCTTC